This T cell receptor beta chain was captured by sequencing in a study of cytomegalovirus exposure and HLA in healthy donors listed by TCRdb under 2017. At the level of the whole study: In an earlier analysis of approximately 640 of the donors, 276 Gb of sequence data and 95 million to 130 million unique TCR beta sequences from about 179 million T cells were reported. Roughly 310 gigabases of sequencing data and tens of millions of unique TCR sequences were included in an early release covering around 600 HLA-typed donors. The genetic ancestry cluster associated with self-reported Caucasian donors included approximately 85% of the roughly 410 genotyped donors. The study aimed to test whether cataloging public T cell receptors could reveal signatures of past pathogen exposure. The study used immunosequencing to profile the T cell repertoires of around 600 subjects and linked those repertoires to cytomegalovirus serostatus. In addition to the first cohort of approximately 670 subjects, a separate validation cohort of 130 or so different subjects was used. The study combined high-throughput TCR immunosequencing, statistical association of individual TCRs with disease status, and machine learning to predict cytomegalovirus infection status. To study patterns of TCR occurrence, a later analysis re-analyzed previously published TCR beta repertoires from just over 650 donors and added high-resolution HLA genotyping. The later analysis used no new phenotypic data to find candidate immune exposures, relying instead on TCR beta sequences and their occurrence across donors. To decide whether each TCR beta V gene segment behaved as functional or pseudogenic, an earlier analysis of fewer than 750 of the donors relied on high-throughput TCR beta sequencing. Donor age, sex, ethnicity and CMV serostatus were compiled together with the repertoire data. In a later genetic analysis, genome-wide SNP genotypes for about 65% of the roughly 700 donors were used, and that subset was treated as a discovery cohort. Every discovery cohort repertoire had been produced on one sequencing platform. HLA typing included class I and class II loci at four-digit resolution. The number of typed donors differed by locus: about 620-640 for A, B, C, DRB1 and DQB1; 522 for DQA1; about 600 for DPA1; and about 450 for DPB1. Because of strong linkage in the cohort, a few DR-DQ haplotypes were treated as single units for association and clustering. Across 300 to 500 genotyped donors of the cohort, an average of approximately 220,000 unique TCR beta nucleotide sequences per donor were sequenced, and approximately 19% of those sequences were non-productive. On the study overall, not on this receptor specifically: Some 16 rarely observed V segments, including chromosome 9 orphons, were excluded from the earlier analysis of approximately 500 of the donors because counts were too low. According to a later genetic analysis, donors in an Asian-associated ancestry cluster had fewer N-insertions in productive TCRs than the approximately 630-donor mean. A later analysis reported that several top co-occurrence clusters appeared linked to parvovirus B19, influenza, CMV and Epstein-Barr virus. Linkage disequilibrium might explain the correlated functional status among segregating V segments, but an unknown experimental factor could not be excluded. Across donors, most TCR sequences were observed very rarely, whereas some public TCRs were present in many individuals. A further reported finding was that TCR beta sequences accurately predicted the HLA-A and HLA-B alleles for most subjects in the first cohort. In a later analysis, HLA-associated TCR beta chains showed more clonal expansion and lower generation probabilities than non-associated chains that were equally common. Presence/absence analyses assumed roughly uniform sequencing depth across donors, an assumption that may not hold. This cohort had only TCR beta chains sequenced, and the lack of alpha or paired-chain data limited which features could be detected. In both the original and validation cohorts, the classifier was reported to diagnose cytomegalovirus status with high specificity and sensitivity. Broadly in line with IMGT annotations, most TCR beta V segments showed up in productive rearrangements about 87% or about 30% of the time in an earlier analysis of roughly 590 of the donors. A later analysis found that TCR association rates varied across HLA loci, with DRB1 alleles showing the most associated TCRs and HLA-C alleles the fewest. Immune exposure information for the cohort was limited to CMV serostatus. Because the 87-base-pair reads could not distinguish some IMGT-functional V segments, including TRBV6-2 and TRBV6-3, those segments were excluded. The study listed 150 to 200 TCR beta chains as associated with cytomegalovirus. A later genetic analysis associated a missense DCLRE1C variant with V-gene and J-gene trimming of TCR beta chains, and an independent cohort replicated the association. A cluster of highly shared sequence variants was judged likely to represent a technical artifact of the sequencing pipeline. Because some donors lacked HLA typing at each locus, the association tests relied only on the typed subset. It was suggested by the authors that the approach could potentially be generalized to other disease states and immunological phenotypes. When HLA alleles, especially DR and DQ, strongly co-occurred, attributing TCR associations to individual alleles was difficult. Three of the identified cytomegalovirus-associated TCR beta chains were confirmed in vitro to be specific for cytomegalovirus antigens. At a false discovery rate of 0.05, a later analysis linked 16,951 TCR beta sequences to specific HLA alleles. Most CMV-associated TCR beta chains appeared to be HLA-restricted in a later analysis, and the HLA associations seemed to be driven largely by CMV exposure.

Concerning this clone itself: The antigen it binds to is not known. Base qualities are not at hand, and no much larger clone is one base apart.

The cohort was made up of around 720 healthy bone marrow donors. At the time of sampling, all cohort members were nominally healthy, though unrecorded immune exposures were likely present. The donor tested CMV seronegative and was one of the 352 seronegative cohort members. A peripheral blood sample was provided by each donor, and peripheral blood mononuclear cells were used for TCR beta sequencing. The Qiagen DNeasy Blood Extraction Kit was used to extract genomic DNA from the blood cell samples. The CDR3 runs 12 amino acids, cysteine and phenylalanine included. Of the read, only the CDR3 DNA is kept; its 36 bases are in frame from base 1. Clipping removes 5 bases from V and 7 bases from J, with 5 as the unmatched junction base count. Via the germline V gene, CDR1 is SQVTM and CDR2 ANQGSEA. Library method: the immunoSEQ multiplex PCR assay. A mixture of 60 forward primers for TCR Vbeta segments and 13 reverse primers for TCR Jbeta segments was used in the multiplex PCR. The CDR3 region of rearranged TCR beta genes was amplified from genomic DNA by a multiplex PCR assay. The amplified TCR beta libraries were sequenced on the Illumina HiSeq System as 87-base-pair reads. The authors processed their data as follows. A later analysis counted about 80 million unique TCR beta chains across the 666 repertoires, and some 11 million of these chains were shared by at least two donors. Raw reads were error-corrected and collapsed into unique sequences by a nearest-neighbor algorithm in which closely related sequences were merged to remove PCR and sequencing errors. CDR3 sequences were aligned to IMGT reference sequences to assign V, D and J gene segments. For a sequence to be retained, a match of at least six nucleotides was required to both a V gene segment and a J gene segment. A rearrangement was called productive if the CDR3 had no stop codons and remained in frame with V and J, and every other rearrangement was called non-productive. Following IMGT convention, CDR3 was defined as the stretch from the second conserved V-encoded cysteine to the conserved J-encoded phenylalanine. The earlier analysis of about 620 of the donors excluded sequences that lacked an unambiguous match to a single V gene segment. In an earlier analysis of 450 to 700 of the donors, V segments were called functional above 56.7% productive rearrangements and were called segregating when the between-donor standard deviation exceeded 5%. A statistical classification framework was developed to diagnose cytomegalovirus status using the catalog of TCR beta chain sequences. In a later analysis, TCR nucleotide sequences were compared against IMGT/GENE-DB human TR gene sequences so that V and J genes could be assigned. The TCRdist pipeline was used in a later analysis to assign CDR3 sequences and most-parsimonious VDJ recombination scenarios. In a later analysis, every TCR beta chain was defined by the combination of its CDR3 amino acid sequence and its V-gene family, and reads without a unique V-gene family were dropped. To address suspected cross-contamination and a sequencing artifact, a later analysis removed 550 to 750 highly shared, low-generation-probability nucleotide sequences. For each public chain, a later analysis derived a clonal expansion index from normalized ranks of inferred template counts within each repertoire. Generation probabilities in a later analysis came from a VDJ recombination model fitted to out-of-frame rearrangements, and those results were checked against IGoR. A later analysis scored TCR-TCR, TCR-HLA and TCR-CMV co-occurrence with hypergeometric tests, applying a repertoire-size bias correction to TCR pairs. In a later analysis, false discovery rates were estimated by permuting HLA or CMV assignments 20 times. In a later analysis, co-occurring TCRs were grouped using DBSCAN, and TCRdist sequence similarity was added for clustering within HLA-allele-positive subsets. Repertoires with fewer than 30,000 or more than 120,000 public chains were left out of co-occurrence clustering, as were a handful of repertoires with anomalous nucleotide sharing. Imported from immuneACCESS, the table was reduced by TCRdb to in-frame sequences with V and J called. These copies leave out some clones; in studies compared against another copy, an unresolved V gene accounts for under half, and the cause of the remainder is not known. That table is the source of V, J and clone size, and D and trimming were worked out from the DNA. The sample data list 110,000 to 150,000 clones, and 55% to 85% of these were observed just once. The ten biggest clones cover over 2% of the sample.

The sequencing input was PBMCs. This TCR came from a man aged 40-49 years in good health and CMV-seronegative. The chain uses TRBV29-1 and TRBJ2-1; the central 7 bases match TRBD1. The CDR3 sequence is CSVLTGTNEQFF. The nucleotides read TGCAGCGTTCTGACAGGGACAAATGAGCAGTTCTTC.